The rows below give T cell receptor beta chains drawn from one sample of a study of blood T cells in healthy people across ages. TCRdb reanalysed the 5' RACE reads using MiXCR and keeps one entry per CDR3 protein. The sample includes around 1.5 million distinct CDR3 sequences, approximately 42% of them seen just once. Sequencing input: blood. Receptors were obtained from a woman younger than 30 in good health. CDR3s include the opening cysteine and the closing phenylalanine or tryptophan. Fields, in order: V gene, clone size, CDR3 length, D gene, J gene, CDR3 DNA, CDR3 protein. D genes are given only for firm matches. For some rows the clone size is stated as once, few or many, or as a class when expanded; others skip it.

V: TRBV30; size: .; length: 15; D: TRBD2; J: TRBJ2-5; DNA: TGTGCCTGGATGGAAGGACTAGCGCTCCAAGAGACCCAGTACTTC; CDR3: CAWMEGLALQETQYF
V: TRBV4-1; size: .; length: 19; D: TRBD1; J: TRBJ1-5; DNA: TGCGCCAGCAGCCAAGGGACCTGGACAGGGGGCAAGAGCAATCAGCCCCAGCATTTT; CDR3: CASSQGTWTGGKSNQPQHF
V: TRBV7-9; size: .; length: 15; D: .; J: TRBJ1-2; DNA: TGTGCCAGCAGCTTAAAAGGGGCAGGGGACTATGGCTACACCTTC; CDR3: CASSLKGAGDYGYTF
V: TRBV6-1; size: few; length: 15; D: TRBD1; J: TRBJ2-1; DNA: TGTGCCAGCAGTGTCGGGCAGGGGGCCGACAATGAGCAGTTCTTC; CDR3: CASSVGQGADNEQFF
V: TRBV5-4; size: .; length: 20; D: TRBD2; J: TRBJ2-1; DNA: TGTGCCAGCAGCTCCCCGGGGGGCGGGACTAGCGGGGGCACCTACAATGAGCAGTTCTTC; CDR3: CASSSPGGGTSGGTYNEQFF
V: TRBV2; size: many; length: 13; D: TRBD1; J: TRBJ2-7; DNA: TGTGCCACCGGGACAGGGGTCCCCTACGAGCAGTACTTC; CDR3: CATGTGVPYEQYF
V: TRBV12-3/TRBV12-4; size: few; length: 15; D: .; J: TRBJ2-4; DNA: TGTGCCAGCAGTGTACTAGGGGGAACCAAAAACATTCAGTACTTC; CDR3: CASSVLGGTKNIQYF
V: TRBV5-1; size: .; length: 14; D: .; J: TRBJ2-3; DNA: TGCGCCAGCAGCCCTCTCTGGCCCACAGATACGCAGTATTTT; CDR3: CASSPLWPTDTQYF
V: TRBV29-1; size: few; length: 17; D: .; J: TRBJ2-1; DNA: TGCAGCGTTGAAGGCCCGGTGTCAGAGAGCTCCTACAATGAGCAGTTCTTC; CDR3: CSVEGPVSESSYNEQFF
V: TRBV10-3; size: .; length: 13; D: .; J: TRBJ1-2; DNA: TGTGCCATCAGTGAGGGAGACAACTATGGCTACACCTTC; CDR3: CAISEGDNYGYTF
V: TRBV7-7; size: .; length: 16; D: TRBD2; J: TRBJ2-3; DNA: TGTGCTAGCAGCGGTCTCGGCGGGGGGGCGGCAGATACGCAGTATTTT; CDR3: CASSGLGGGAADTQYF
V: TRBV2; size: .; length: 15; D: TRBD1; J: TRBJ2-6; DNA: TGTGCCTGCAGTGTAGAGGGGGCGAGGGCCAACGTCCTGACTTTC; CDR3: CACSVEGARANVLTF
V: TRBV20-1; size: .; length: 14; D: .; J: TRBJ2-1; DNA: TGCAGTGCTAGATTAGAGCCCCTAATAGATGAGCAGTTCTTC; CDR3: CSARLEPLIDEQFF
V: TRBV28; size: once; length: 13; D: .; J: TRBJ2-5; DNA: TGTGCCAGCAGACCTTCCGCAGGGAGTGAGCAGTACTTC; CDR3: CASRPSAGSEQYF
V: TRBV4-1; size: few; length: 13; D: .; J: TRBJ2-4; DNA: TGCGCCAGCAGCCAAGATCAGTCGGGAAAGCAGTACTTC; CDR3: CASSQDQSGKQYF
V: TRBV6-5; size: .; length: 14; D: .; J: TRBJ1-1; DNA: TGTGCCAGCAGAAAGACCGGCGGGGGCACTGAAGCTTTCTTT; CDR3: CASRKTGGGTEAFF
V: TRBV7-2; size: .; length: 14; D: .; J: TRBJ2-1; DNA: TGTGCCAGCAGCTTAGCAGGCATCCACAATGAGCAGTTCTTC; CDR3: CASSLAGIHNEQFF
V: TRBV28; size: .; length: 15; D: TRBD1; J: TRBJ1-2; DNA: TGTGCCAGCAGTCCCTCGACAGGGCTGTGGCGTGGCTACACCTTC; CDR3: CASSPSTGLWRGYTF
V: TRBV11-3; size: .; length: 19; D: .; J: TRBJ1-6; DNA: TGTGCCAGCAGCTTAGAGGCCGGACAGCTCGACCATCATAATTCACCCCTCCACTTT; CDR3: CASSLEAGQLDHHNSPLHF
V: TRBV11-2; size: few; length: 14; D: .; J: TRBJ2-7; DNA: TGTGCTACCCACTCGGGGGACGGAACCTACGAGCAGTACTTC; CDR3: CATHSGDGTYEQYF
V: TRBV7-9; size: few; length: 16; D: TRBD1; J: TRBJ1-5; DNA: TGTGCCAGCAGCGCCACAGGGGTCAATGGCAATCAGCCCCAGCATTTT; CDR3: CASSATGVNGNQPQHF
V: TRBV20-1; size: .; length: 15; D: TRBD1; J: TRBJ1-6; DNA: TGCAGTGCTAAAACAAAAACGACAGGGAACTCACCCCTCCACTTT; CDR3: CSAKTKTTGNSPLHF
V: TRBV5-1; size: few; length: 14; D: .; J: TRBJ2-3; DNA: TGCGCCAGCAGCTTGAATGATATGGCAGATACGCAGTATTTT; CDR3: CASSLNDMADTQYF
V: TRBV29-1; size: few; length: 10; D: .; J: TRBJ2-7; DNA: TGCAGCTCGAGGGGTGGCGAGCAGTACTTC; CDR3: CSSRGGEQYF
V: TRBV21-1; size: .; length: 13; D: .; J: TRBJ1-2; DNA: TGTGCCAGCAGCAAGAGACAGGGAGATGGCTACACCTTC; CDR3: CASSKRQGDGYTF
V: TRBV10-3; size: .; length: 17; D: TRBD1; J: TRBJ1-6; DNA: TGTGCCATCAGCCCGTTTTCGGGACAGGGGGCGAATTCACCCCTCCACTTT; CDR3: CAISPFSGQGANSPLHF
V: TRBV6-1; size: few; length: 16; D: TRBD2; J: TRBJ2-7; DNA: TGTGCCAGCAGTGGCCATTCTAGCGGGGGGGCCTACGAGCAGTACTTC; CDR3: CASSGHSSGGAYEQYF
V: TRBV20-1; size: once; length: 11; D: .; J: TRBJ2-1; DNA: TGCAGTGCGTGGTACCAGGAGACCCAGTTCTTC; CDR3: CSAWYQETQFF
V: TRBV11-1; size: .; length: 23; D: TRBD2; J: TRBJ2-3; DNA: TGTGCCAGCAGCAAACGGAGCCCAAGAGGTGTAGCGGGAGGTGTGCGATTGGCAGATACGCAGTATTTT; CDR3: CASSKRSPRGVAGGVRLADTQYF
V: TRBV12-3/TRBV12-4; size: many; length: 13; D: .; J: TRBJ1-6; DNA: TGTGCCAGTAGCAGGGGCTATAATTCACCCCTCCACTTT; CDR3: CASSRGYNSPLHF
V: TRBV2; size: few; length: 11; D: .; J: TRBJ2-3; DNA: TGTGCCAGCCCAAGTGTAGATACGCAGTATTTT; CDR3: CASPSVDTQYF
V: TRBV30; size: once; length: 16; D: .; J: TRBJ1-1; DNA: TGTGCCTGGAGTGGGACGGGGAGGCAGGGAAGGGCTGAAGCTTTCTTT; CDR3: CAWSGTGRQGRAEAFF
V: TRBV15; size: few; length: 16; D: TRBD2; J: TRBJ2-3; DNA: TGTGCCACCAGCAGGTTTCTCGAGGGAGGGGCAGATACGCAGTATTTT; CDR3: CATSRFLEGGADTQYF
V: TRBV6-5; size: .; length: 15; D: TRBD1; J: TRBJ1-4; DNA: TGTGCCAGCAGGGAGGCGGACAGGGGTAATGAAAAACTGTTTTTT; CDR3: CASREADRGNEKLFF
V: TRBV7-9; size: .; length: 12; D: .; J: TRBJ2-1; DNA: TGTGCCAGCAGGTCTGAGGGAAATGAGCAGTTCTTC; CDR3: CASRSEGNEQFF
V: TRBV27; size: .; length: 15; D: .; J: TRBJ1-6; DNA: TGTGCCAGCAGTTTAGCGGGGGGCTTGGGGTCACCCCTCCACTTT; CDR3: CASSLAGGLGSPLHF
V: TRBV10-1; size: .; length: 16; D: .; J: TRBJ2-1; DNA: TGCGCCAGCAGTGATCTCGTCGATTCGTCCTACAATGAGCAGTTCTTC; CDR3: CASSDLVDSSYNEQFF
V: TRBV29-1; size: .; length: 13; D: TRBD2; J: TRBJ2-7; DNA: TGCAGCGCGTTAAGCGGGGGGGCGAATGAGCAGTACTTC; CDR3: CSALSGGANEQYF
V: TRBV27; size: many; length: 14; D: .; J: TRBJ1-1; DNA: TGCGCCAGCAGCTTGTCGGGCTTGAACACTGAAGCTTTCTTT; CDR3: CASSLSGLNTEAFF
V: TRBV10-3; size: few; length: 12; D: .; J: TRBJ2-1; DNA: TGTGCCATCAGCTCTAGTTCGGGTGAGCAGTTCTTC; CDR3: CAISSSSGEQFF
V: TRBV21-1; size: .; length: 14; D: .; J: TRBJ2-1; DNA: TGTGCCAGCAGCATGTTCTTCAGGGTAGCCGAGCAGTTCTTC; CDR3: CASSMFFRVAEQFF
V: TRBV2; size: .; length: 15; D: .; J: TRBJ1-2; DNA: TGTGCCAGCAGTGAGGACGATGACAGAGACTATGGCTACACCTTC; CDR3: CASSEDDDRDYGYTF
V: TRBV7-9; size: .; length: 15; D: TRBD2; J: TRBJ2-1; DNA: TGTGCCAGCAGGGAAGCGGGAAGTAACTACAATGAGCAGTTCTTC; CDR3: CASREAGSNYNEQFF
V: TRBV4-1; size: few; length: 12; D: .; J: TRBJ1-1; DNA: TGCGCCAGCAGCCAAGACCGCGAGGTAGCTTTCTTT; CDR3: CASSQDREVAFF
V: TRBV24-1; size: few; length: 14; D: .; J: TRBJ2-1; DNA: TGTGCCACCAGTGATTACCCGTCCGGCAATGAGCAGTTCTTC; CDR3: CATSDYPSGNEQFF
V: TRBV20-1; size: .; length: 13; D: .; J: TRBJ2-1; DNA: TGCAGTGCTAGAGATGATCCAGGCAATGCGCAGTTCTTC; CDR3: CSARDDPGNAQFF
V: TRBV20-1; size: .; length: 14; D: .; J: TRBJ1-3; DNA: TGCAGTGCTAGAGATGATAGAAACGGAAACACCATATATTTT; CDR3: CSARDDRNGNTIYF
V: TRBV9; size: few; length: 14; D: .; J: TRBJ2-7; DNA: TGTGCCAGCAGCGTAGAGCGGGTGGGCTACGAGCAGTACTTC; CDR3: CASSVERVGYEQYF
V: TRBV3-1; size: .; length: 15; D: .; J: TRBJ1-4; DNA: TGTGCCAGCAGCTTACAACAGGCCTGGGGTGAAAAACTGTTTTTT; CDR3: CASSLQQAWGEKLFF
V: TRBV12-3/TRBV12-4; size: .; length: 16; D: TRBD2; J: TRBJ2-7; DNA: TGTGCCGGCAGTACACTAGCGGGGGGAAGCTCCTACGAGCAGTACTTC; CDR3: CAGSTLAGGSSYEQYF
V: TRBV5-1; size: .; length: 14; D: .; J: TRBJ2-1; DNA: TGCGCCAGCGGTGCCCTTTCTAGCGACGAGACCCAGTTCTTC; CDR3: CASGALSSDETQFF
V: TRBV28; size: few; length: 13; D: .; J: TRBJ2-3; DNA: TGTGCCAGCAGTCCTTTAGGGCAGTCTACGCAGTATTTT; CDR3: CASSPLGQSTQYF
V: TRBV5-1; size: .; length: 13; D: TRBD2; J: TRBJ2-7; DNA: TGCGCCAGCACGAGCGGGAACGGTCCCGAGCAGTACTTC; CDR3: CASTSGNGPEQYF
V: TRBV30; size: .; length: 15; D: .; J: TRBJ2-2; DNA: TGTGCCTGGAGTGTAATCGCCAGGGGGGTCGGGGAGCTGTTTTTT; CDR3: CAWSVIARGVGELFF
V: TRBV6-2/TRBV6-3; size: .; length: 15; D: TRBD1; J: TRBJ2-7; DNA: TGTGCCAGCAGAACCGCCGGGACAGGGGTCTACGAGCAGTACTTC; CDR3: CASRTAGTGVYEQYF
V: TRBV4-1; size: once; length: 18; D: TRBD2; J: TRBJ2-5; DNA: TGCGCCAGCAGCCAAGAACCCTTGGCTAGCGGGGTCTACAATGAGCAGTACTTC; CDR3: CASSQEPLASGVYNEQYF
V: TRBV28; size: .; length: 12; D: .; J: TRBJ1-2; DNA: TGTGCCAGTTACAAGCAGGGTTTTGGCTACACCTTC; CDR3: CASYKQGFGYTF
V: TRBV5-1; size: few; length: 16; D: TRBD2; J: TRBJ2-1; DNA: TGCGCCAGCAGCCCCCCTGGTCTAGCGGGTTTGTATGAGCAGTTCTTC; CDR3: CASSPPGLAGLYEQFF
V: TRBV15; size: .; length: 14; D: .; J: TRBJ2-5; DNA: TGTGCCACCAGTTCCACGGACTGGCAAGAGACCCGGTACTTC; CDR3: CATSSTDWQETRYF